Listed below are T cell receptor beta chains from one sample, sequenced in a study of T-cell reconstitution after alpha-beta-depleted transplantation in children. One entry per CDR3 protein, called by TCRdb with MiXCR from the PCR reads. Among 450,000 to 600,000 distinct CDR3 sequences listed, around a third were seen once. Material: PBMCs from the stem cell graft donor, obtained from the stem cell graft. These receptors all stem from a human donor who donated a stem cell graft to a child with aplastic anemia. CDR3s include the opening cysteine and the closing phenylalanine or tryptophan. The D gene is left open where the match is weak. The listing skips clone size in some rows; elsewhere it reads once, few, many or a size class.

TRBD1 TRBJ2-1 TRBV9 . TGTGCCAGCGGAAAGACAGGGGGCGCAGGAAATGAGCAGTTCTTC CASGKTGGAGNEQFF
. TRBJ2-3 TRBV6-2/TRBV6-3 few TGTGCCAGCCTAAACGGGCTAGCTGGTACGCAGTATTTT CASLNGLAGTQYF
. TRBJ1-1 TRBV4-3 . TGCGCCAGCAGCCAAGATTACGGGGGCAGGGCTGAAGCTTTCTTT CASSQDYGGRAEAFF
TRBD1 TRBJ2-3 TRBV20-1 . TGCAGTGCTAGTATCGAAGACAGGGGGCTTGGCACAGATACGCAGTATTTT CSASIEDRGLGTDTQYF
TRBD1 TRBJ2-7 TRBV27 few TGTGCCAGCAGGATAGGACAGGCTCCAGCCAGCGAGCAGTACTTC CASRIGQAPASEQYF
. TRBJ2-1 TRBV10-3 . TGTGCCATCACCCTCCCCGGGACGGAAAACAATGAGCAGTTCTTC CAITLPGTENNEQFF
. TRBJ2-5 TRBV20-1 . TGCAGTGCTAGTCCGAGCCAAGAGACCCAGTACTTC CSASPSQETQYF
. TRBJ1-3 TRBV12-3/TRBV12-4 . TGTGCCAGCAGTCCGGGACACTTAGCTCCTGGAAACACCATATATTTT CASSPGHLAPGNTIYF
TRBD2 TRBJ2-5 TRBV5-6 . TGTGCCAGCAGGAGGAGGGGAGGGACAGAGACCCAGTACTTC CASRRRGGTETQYF
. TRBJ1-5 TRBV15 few TGTGCCACCAGCAGAGATAAAGGACTCAATCAGCCCCAGCATTTT CATSRDKGLNQPQHF
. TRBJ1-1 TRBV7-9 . TGTGCCAGCAGCTTAAAGGGTGGGAGCGAAGCTTTCTTT CASSLKGGSEAFF
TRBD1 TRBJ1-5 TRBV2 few TGTGCCAGCAGTACCCAGGGGGCAGGTCAGCCCCAGCATTTT CASSTQGAGQPQHF
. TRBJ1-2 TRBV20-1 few TGCAGTGCTCGCTACATTGGCCCGGGGGGGGATGGCTACACCTTC CSARYIGPGGDGYTF
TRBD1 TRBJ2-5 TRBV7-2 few TGTGCCAGCAGCTTAGACAGGGGGATAAGCCAAGAGACCCAGTACTTC CASSLDRGISQETQYF
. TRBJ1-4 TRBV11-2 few TGTGCCAGCAGCAAGACACGAAATGAAAAACTGTTTTTT CASSKTRNEKLFF
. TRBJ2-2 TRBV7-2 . TGTGCCAGCAGCTTTTGGGAGGGGGAGCTGTTTTTT CASSFWEGELFF
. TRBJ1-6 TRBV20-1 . TGCAGTGCTAGAGATGGGGGGGGCGCGTGGGGTAATTCACCCCTCCACTTT CSARDGGGAWGNSPLHF
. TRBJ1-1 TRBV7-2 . TGTGCCAGCAGCCGGACACGGAACACTGAAGCTTTCTTT CASSRTRNTEAFF
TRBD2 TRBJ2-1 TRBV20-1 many TGCAGTGCTAGAGATCCGGCGGGAGGGCCGTTTCGGCAGTTCTTC CSARDPAGGPFRQFF
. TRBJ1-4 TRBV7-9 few TGTGCCAGCAGCCAGACCCCCGATGTGGAACTGTTTTTT CASSQTPDVELFF
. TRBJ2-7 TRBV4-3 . TGCGCCAGCAGCCAAGGCCAGCGCCTTGCCTACGAGCAGTACTTC CASSQGQRLAYEQYF
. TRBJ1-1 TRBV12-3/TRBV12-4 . TGTGCCAGCAGTTTAACCCCGGCAGCCGAAGAGACTGAAGCTTTCTTT CASSLTPAAEETEAFF
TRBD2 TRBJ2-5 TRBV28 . TGTGCCAGCAGTTTATTTCGACCTGGACTAGCTGGTAAAGAGACCCAGTACTTC CASSLFRPGLAGKETQYF